The 28 T cell receptor beta chains given below trace back to one sample, sequenced in a study of cytomegalovirus exposure and HLA in healthy donors. 60 Vbeta and 13 Jbeta primers were used in PCR. Measured with immunoSEQ multiplex PCR; TCRdb has only the in-frame clones, and not every one. The sample has over 65,000 clones, around 77% seen once. Sequencing input: PBMCs. Receptors were obtained from a man aged 50 to 59 in good health and CMV-seronegative.

The genes are TRBV27 and TRBJ2-5; the D gene is possibly TRBD2 (7 bases). The CDR3 length is 19 residues. Germline values: CDR1 MNHEY, CDR2 SMNVEV (reference sequence). Between the trimmed V and J ends, which lost 7 bases and 4 bases, there was a span of 31 bases. The CDR3 bases are TGTGCCAGCAACTCGCGGGGGACAAAGGATCATATGGCCAGAGAGACCCAGTACTTC. This gives the protein CASNSRGTKDHMARETQYF.

This clone showed up just once. The V and J genes are TRBV6-4 and TRBJ1-1; the D is unclear. Germline values: CDR1 MRHNA, CDR2 SNTAGT. The CDR3 extends over 14 amino acids. Trimming took off 2 bases at V and 4 bases at J, with 11 bases between the two ends. CDR3 residues: CASSDTRRSTEAFF. CDR3 DNA sequence: TGTGCCAGCAGTGACACCCGGAGGAGCACTGAAGCTTTCTTT.

This chain joins TRBV11-3 and TRBJ2-2; 7 nucleotides agree with TRBD2. The CDR3 length is 19 residues. CDR1 and CDR2 (germline): SGHNT, YENEEA. J gave up 4 bases and V 1 base, and 15 bases lay outside the gene matches. CDR3: CASSLVTRSSGVGTGELFF. The CDR3 bases are TGTGCCAGCAGCTTAGTGACTCGGTCGAGCGGGGTTGGCACCGGGGAGCTGTTTTTT.

The chain recombines TRBV10-3 with TRBJ2-1; 12 bases are a match to TRBD2. This CDR3 is 19 amino acids long. J was trimmed by 0 bases and V by 0 bases; bases with no gene match: 6. From germline, CDR1 is ENHRY and CDR2 SYGVKD. CDR3 sequence reads: CAISESTSGGLSSYNEQFF. Here the CDR3 DNA reads TGTGCCATCAGTGAGTCGACTAGCGGGGGACTCAGCTCCTACAATGAGCAGTTCTTC.

The gene calls are TRBV4-1 and TRBJ2-1; 9 bases are shared with TRBD2. The trim removed 3 bases at V and 6 bases at J, leaving 3 bases unmatched. CDR3 length: 14 amino acids. CDR1 MGHRA and CDR2 YSYEKL come from the germline V gene. The CDR3 DNA reads TGCGCCAGCAGCCAGCCGGGACTAGCCAATGAGCAGTTCTTC. Amino acid sequence: CASSQPGLANEQFF.

The chain joins TRBV7-6 to TRBJ2-1, with 13 bases matching TRBD2. The J segment lost 7 bases and the V segment lost 4 bases, leaving 7 bases of the junction unmatched. Germline assignment: CDR1 SGHVS and CDR2 FNYEAQ. The length of the CDR3 is 16 residues. DNA for the CDR3: TGTGCCAGCAGCTCGACACTAGCGGGGGGGAGTAATGAGCAGTTCTTC. Protein: CASSSTLAGGSNEQFF.

The V gene is TRBV10-3, the J gene TRBJ1-1; possible D gene TRBD1, 6 bases. V lost 4 bases and J 6 bases, leaving 9 bases between the germline ends. Germline V gene lookup returns CDR1 ENHRY and CDR2 SYGVKD. The CDR3 extends over 12 amino acids. CDR3 sequence reads: CAISVGGPEAFF. DNA of the CDR3: TGTGCCATCAGTGTCGGGGGGCCTGAAGCTTTCTTT.

J is TRBJ1-1 and V is TRBV30; a possible D gene is TRBD1 (5 bases). The V and J ends lost 7 bases and 3 bases respectively, with 15 bases between them. The CDR3 has 13 residues. Germline CDR1 reads GTSNPN; CDR2 reads SVGIG (reference sequence). The CDR3 is CASQPDSYTEAFF. DNA for the CDR3: TGTGCCTCGCAACCCGACAGTTACACTGAAGCTTTCTTT.

The chain uses TRBV6-4 and TRBJ1-2; 8 bases agree with TRBD1. The CDR3 sequence is 13 residues long. Per germline, CDR1 MRHNA and CDR2 SNTAGT. After removal of 6 bases from V and 4 bases from J, the junction contained 4 bases not matched to a gene. The CDR3 reads CASSGGTGYGYTF. The CDR3 region has the DNA TGTGCCAGCAGCGGAGGGACAGGCTATGGCTACACCTTC.

This clone showed up just once. This chain links TRBV9 with TRBJ2-3, with a tentative D call TRBD1 (8 bases). CDR1 and CDR2 from the germline V gene are SGDLS and YYNGEE. CDR3 size: 16 residues. V lost 3 bases to trimming and J lost 6 bases, with 20 bases between them. CDR3 sequence (DNA): TGTGCCAGCAGCGGGGGGGGAGGACAGGGTTTGGATACGCAGTATTTT. Its translation is CASSGGGGQGLDTQYF.

The J gene is TRBJ1-5, the V gene TRBV30; perhaps TRBD1 as D (6 bases). The CDR3 covers 15 residues. Trimming removed 4 bases from V and 4 bases from J, with 17 bases in between. Germline V gene lookup returns CDR1 GTSNPN and CDR2 SVGIG (reference sequence). Written as DNA, the CDR3 is TGTGCCTGGAACAACAAAGGACAGAGTAATCAGCCCCAGCATTTT. It translates to CAWNNKGQSNQPQHF.

The genes are TRBV4-3 and TRBJ2-2; D may be TRBD2 (5 bases). The V gene's germline CDR1 is LGHNA and CDR2 YSLEER. The ends were cut back, 0 bases at V and 7 bases at J, with 12 bases in the middle. This CDR3 contains 15 residues. The CDR3 DNA reads as TGCGCCAGCAGCCAAGATTGGGAGATCGGCGGGGAGCTGTTTTTT. Its protein is CASSQDWEIGGELFF.

This clone appeared a few times. A junction end diverges from the germline sequence, so it may reflect a read error. This chain joins TRBV11-3 and TRBJ2-1, with 8 bases matching TRBD2. CDR3 length: 11 residues. Germline lookup yields CDR1 SGHNT and CDR2 YENEEA. CDR3 DNA sequence: TGTGCCAGCAGCTCACTAGCGGAGCTGTTCTTC. This codes for CASSSLAELFF.

The chain uses TRBV5-1 and TRBJ1-3; D gene uncertain. The germline V and J ends were trimmed by 1 base and 8 bases, with 16 bases remaining between them. CDR3 size: 15 residues. CDR1 and CDR2 (germline): SGHRS, YFSETQ. CDR3: CASSLSGLQEHTIYF. The CDR3 coding sequence is TGCGCCAGCAGCTTGTCCGGCCTCCAGGAACACACCATATATTTT.

The chain recombines TRBV18 with TRBJ1-6, with a weak D call TRBD1 (6 bases). Germline assignment: CDR1 KGHSH and CDR2 LQKENI. The CDR3 contains 17 residues. Trimming took off 1 base at V and 10 bases at J, with 20 bases between the two ends. CDR3 residues: CASSPRALNGQSSPLHF. CDR3 sequence (DNA): TGTGCCAGCTCACCACGGGCGCTAAACGGACAGTCATCACCCCTCCACTTT.

The gene calls are TRBV28 and TRBJ1-2, with D uncertain. The V end was cut by 9 bases, the J end by 4 bases, with 9 bases between. Germline CDR1 is MDHEN and CDR2 is SYDVKM. CDR3 size: 11 residues. The CDR3 nucleotides read TGTGCCAGTACAGACCGCTATGGCTACACCTTC. Translating gives CASTDRYGYTF.

This rearrangement joins TRBV11-2 to TRBJ2-7; tentative D call: TRBD1 (5 bases). Germline CDR1 and CDR2: SGHAT and FQNNGV. The CDR3 sequence is 15 residues long. With 1 base removed from V and 4 bases from J, the gap between germline ends came to 14 bases. The CDR3 DNA reads TGTGCCAGCAGCTTAGTAAGGGGTAAGCTGTACGAGCAGTACTTC. It specifies CASSLVRGKLYEQYF.

This clone appeared a single time. V usage is TRBV30 and J usage is TRBJ2-3; D perhaps matches TRBD2 (6 bases). The V and J ends lost 0 bases and 4 bases respectively, with 20 bases between them. The germline V gene has CDR1 GTSNPN and CDR2 SVGIG (reference sequence). This CDR3 has 17 residues. The CDR3 loop reads CAWSVPRAGRVADTQYF. CDR3 bases: TGTGCCTGGAGTGTACCCAGAGCGGGCAGGGTAGCAGATACGCAGTATTTT.

The chain joins TRBV2 to TRBJ2-2, with 8 positions matching TRBD2. The CDR3 length is 16 residues. V lost 3 bases and J lost 5; bases outside the gene matches: 8. Looked up from germline, CDR1 is SNHLY and CDR2 is FYNNEI. The CDR3 DNA reads TGTGCCAGCAGTGAGACCGCGCGGGGGGTAACCGGGGAGCTGTTTTTT. Translation: CASSETARGVTGELFF.

The CDR3 is CASSLVRIHSGNTIYF. CDR3 coding DNA: TGTGCCAGCAGCTTAGTGAGGATACACTCTGGAAACACCATATATTTT. The genes are TRBV11-2 and TRBJ1-3; D gene uncertain. The CDR3 totals 16 residues. The V end was cut by 1 base, the J end by 0 bases, with 10 bases between. Germline loops: CDR1 SGHAT, CDR2 FQNNGV.

The chain has TRBV7-9 and TRBJ1-1, with unresolved D. Germline CDR1 reads SEHNR; CDR2 reads FQNEAQ (reference sequence). Trimming removed 5 bases at V and 3 bases at J, with 4 bases between. The CDR3 extends over 11 amino acids. CDR3 coding DNA: TGTGCCAGCAGCCCGGACACTGAAGCTTTCTTT. Protein product: CASSPDTEAFF.

This clone was seen a few times. This chain connects TRBV5-4 to TRBJ1-2; TRBD1 aligns across 7 bases. This CDR3 has 15 residues. Losses at the gene ends were 4 bases for V and 2 bases for J; bases not matched to a gene: 8. Germline lookup yields CDR1 SGHNT and CDR2 YYREEE (reference sequence). The CDR3 is CASSTPGQLNYGYTF. DNA for the CDR3: TGTGCCAGCAGCACCCCGGGACAGCTCAACTATGGCTACACCTTC.

The rearrangement joins TRBV7-3 to TRBJ2-5, with D possibly TRBD2 on 6 matching bases. The CDR3 contains 15 residues. The germline V gene has CDR1 SGHTA and CDR2 FQGTGA. V was clipped by 6 bases and J by 2 bases, with 16 bases between them. The CDR3 reads CASRAAPRGQETQYF. In DNA, the CDR3 is TGTGCCAGCAGGGCAGCCCCGCGGGGACAAGAGACCCAGTACTTC.

The chain uses TRBV27 and TRBJ1-6; 9 bases map to TRBD1. Trimming cost V 6 bases and J 10 bases; bases outside gene matches: 7. Germline CDR1 reads MNHEY; CDR2 reads SMNVEV (reference sequence). The CDR3 covers 14 residues. The DNA of the CDR3 is TGTGCCAGCAGAAGGACAGGGGACGGATCACCCCTCCACTTT. Residues: CASRRTGDGSPLHF.

The V gene is TRBV27, the J gene TRBJ2-3, with D possibly matching TRBD2 (7 bases). V was cut by 2 bases and J by 4 bases, with 16 bases left in between. The CDR3 is 16 residues long. Per the germline V gene, CDR1 is MNHEY and CDR2 is SMNVEV (reference sequence). CDR3 sequence: CASSLAAGASPDTQYF. For the CDR3, the DNA is TGTGCCAGCAGTTTAGCGGCGGGGGCCAGCCCAGATACGCAGTATTTT.

The genes are TRBV18 and TRBJ1-6; D call uncertain. Germline CDR1 KGHSH, CDR2 LQKENI. The germline V and J ends were trimmed by 2 bases and 8 bases, with 10 bases remaining between them. The CDR3 is 14 amino acids. CDR3 DNA sequence: TGTGCCAGCTCACCAGAGGTATTCGATTCACCCCTCCACTTT. This codes for CASSPEVFDSPLHF.

The V and J genes are TRBV19 and TRBJ2-7, with TRBD1 identical over 10 bases. Germline values: CDR1 LNHDA, CDR2 SQIVND (reference sequence). V was pared by 7 bases and J by 4 bases, with 10 bases of the junction left unmatched. The CDR3 consists of 15 residues. CDR3 loop: CASTLHGTGAYEQYF. In nucleotides, the CDR3 is TGTGCCAGTACCCTTCACGGGACAGGGGCTTACGAGCAGTACTTC.

This rearrangement joins TRBV5-6 to TRBJ2-1; D ambiguous. Germline V gene lookup returns CDR1 SGHDT and CDR2 YYEEEE. The CDR3 is made up of 15 amino acids. V was shortened by 0 bases and J by 4 bases, with 11 bases between the two germline ends. The CDR3 sequence is CASSLALMAYNEQFF. For the CDR3, the DNA is TGTGCCAGCAGCTTGGCGCTCATGGCTTACAATGAGCAGTTCTTC. The whole variable domain, remainder taken from reference TRBV5-6 and TRBJ2-1, is DAGVTQSPTHLIKTRGQQVTLRCSPKSGHDTVSWYQQALGQGPQFIFQYYEEEERQRGNFPDRFSGHQFPNYSSELNVNALLLGDSALYLCASSLALMAYNEQFFGPGTRLTVL.